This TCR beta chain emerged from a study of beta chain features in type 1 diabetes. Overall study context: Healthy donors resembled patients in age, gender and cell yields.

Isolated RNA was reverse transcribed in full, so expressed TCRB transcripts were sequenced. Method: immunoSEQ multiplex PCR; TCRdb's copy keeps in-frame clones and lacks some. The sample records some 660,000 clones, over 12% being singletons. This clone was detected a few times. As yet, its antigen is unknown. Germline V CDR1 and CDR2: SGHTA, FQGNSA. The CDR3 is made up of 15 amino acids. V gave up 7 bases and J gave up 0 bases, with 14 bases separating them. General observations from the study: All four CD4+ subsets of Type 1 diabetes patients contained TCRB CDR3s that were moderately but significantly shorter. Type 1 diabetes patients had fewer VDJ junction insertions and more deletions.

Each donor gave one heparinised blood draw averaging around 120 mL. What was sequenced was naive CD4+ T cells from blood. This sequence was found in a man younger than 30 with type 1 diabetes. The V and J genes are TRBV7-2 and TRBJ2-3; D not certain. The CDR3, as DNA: TGTGCCAGCATCTCATACCCCGGCAGCACAGATACGCAGTATTTT. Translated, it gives CASISYPGSTDTQYF.